Listed here are 21 T cell receptor beta chains from one sample, sequenced in a study of response to subunit inactivated influenza vaccine. MiXCR, applied by TCRdb to the RT-PCR reads, yields one record per CDR3 protein. The table has hundreds of thousands of distinct CDR3 sequences, around 14% seen once. The sequenced sample was PBMCs from blood, obtained about 12 days after vaccination. These receptors all come from a man aged 50-59 years who received an inactivated influenza vaccine.

The rearrangement links TRBV3-1 to TRBJ2-5, with 7 bases aligning to TRBD2. Trimming removed 0 bases from V and 6 bases from J; junction bases left unmatched: 4. The CDR3 has 14 amino acids. Germline CDR1 and CDR2: LGHDT and YNNKEL (reference sequence). The CDR3 is CASSQDPGRQTQYF. CDR3 bases: TGTGCCAGCAGCCAAGATCCCGGGAGGCAGACCCAGTACTTC.

The table lists this clonotype with many counts. The rearrangement joins TRBV6-2 or TRBV6-3 to TRBJ2-3; TRBD2 agrees at 8 bases. V shed 2 bases, J shed 1 base, and the junction held 5 bases outside the gene matches. The CDR3 runs to 16 residues. Germline CDR1 and CDR2: MNHEY and SVGEGT. For the CDR3, the DNA is TGTGCCAGCAGTTACACCCGGGGGGGAGGCACAGATACGCAGTATTTT. Its protein product is CASSYTRGGGTDTQYF.

This clonotype came up once. The chain carries TRBV7-6 and TRBJ2-7; 14 bases agree with TRBD2. The V segment lost 4 bases and the J segment 4 bases; nucleotides outside the gene matches: 9. The CDR3 consists of 17 residues. The germline V gene encodes CDR1 SGHVS and CDR2 FNYEAQ. The CDR3, as DNA: TGTGCCAGCAGCTCCGTGGGGGGACTAGCGGGGGAATACGAGCAGTACTTC. Translation gives CASSSVGGLAGEYEQYF.

This clonotype turned up a few times. CDR3 sequence (DNA): TGTGCCAGCAAACCGGGACTAGCCGGGGAGCTGTTTTTT. Protein sequence: CASKPGLAGELFF. The J gene is TRBJ2-2, the V gene TRBV6-6; the match to TRBD2 covers 8 bases. Germline assignment: CDR1 MNHNY and CDR2 SVGAGI (reference sequence). This CDR3 comprises 13 residues. Trimming cost V 7 bases and J 6 bases; bases outside gene matches: 4.

There are many counts of this clonotype. The chain employs TRBV4-2 and TRBJ1-2; D unresolved. Between the trimmed V and J ends, which lost 1 base and 2 bases, there was a span of 5 bases. The germline gives CDR1 LGHNA, CDR2 YNFKEQ. The CDR3 covers 13 residues. The CDR3 DNA is TGTGCCAGCAGCCAAGGGCCCAACTATGGCTACACCTTC. Its protein is CASSQGPNYGYTF.

In this sample, this clonotype turned up a few times. J is TRBJ2-7 and V is TRBV24-1; D gene uncertain. Between the trimmed V and J ends, which lost 4 bases and 0 bases, there was a span of 9 bases. Per the germline V gene, CDR1 is KGHDR and CDR2 is SFDVKD. CDR3 size: 14 residues. The CDR3: CATSEGGGSYEQYF. The CDR3, as DNA: TGTGCCACCAGTGAAGGCGGCGGCTCCTACGAGCAGTACTTC.

The chain is built from TRBV6-1 and TRBJ2-3; 8 nucleotides agree with TRBD2. This CDR3 region has 13 residues. V was clipped by 6 bases and J by 3 bases; unmatched bases: 2. CDR1 and CDR2 (germline): MNHNS, SASEGT. CDR3 loop: CASSQRETDTQYF. The CDR3 coding sequence is TGTGCCAGCAGCCAGCGGGAGACAGATACGCAGTATTTT.

This chain joins TRBV5-1 and TRBJ2-3; possible D gene TRBD1, 6 bases. Trimming pared 5 bases from V and 0 bases from J, leaving 19 bases between. There are 17 residues in the CDR3. In germline, CDR1 is SGHRS, CDR2 YFSETQ. CDR3 loop: CASRRTPGQGSTDTQYF. The CDR3, as DNA: TGCGCCAGCAGGCGGACCCCTGGGCAGGGGAGCACAGATACGCAGTATTTT. Based on the CDR3 plus reference TRBV5-1 and TRBJ2-3, the full variable domain is KAGVTQTPRYLIKTRGQQVTLSCSPISGHRSVSWYQQTPGQGLQFLFEYFSETQRNKGNFPGRFSGRQFSNSRSEMNVSTLELGDSALYLCASRRTPGQGSTDTQYFGPGTRLTVL.

In this sample, this clonotype turned up many times. The chain is built from TRBV5-1 and TRBJ2-6; weak D call: TRBD2 (5 bases). V lost 1 base to trimming and J lost 4 bases, with 9 bases between them. The CDR3 runs to 15 residues. Germline V CDR1 and CDR2: SGHRS, YFSETQ. The CDR3 loop reads CASSLSTGGANVLTF. The CDR3 nucleotides are TGCGCCAGCAGCTTGAGTACGGGGGGGGCCAACGTCCTGACTTTC.

This clonotype was counted only a few times. V is TRBV7-2 and J is TRBJ2-5; D gene ambiguous. CDR1 and CDR2 (germline): SGHTA, FQGNSA. The CDR3 loop spans 13 amino acids. The V and J ends lost 1 base and 5 bases respectively, with 8 bases between them. In nucleotides, the CDR3 is TGTGCCAGCAGCTTAGGAATGAGGGAGACCCAGTACTTC. Translation: CASSLGMRETQYF.

This clonotype was seen many times. V gene TRBV5-1 combines with J gene TRBJ1-3; D is unclear. The CDR3 runs 15 residues. Germline loops: CDR1 SGHRS, CDR2 YFSETQ. Between the trimmed V and J ends, which lost 0 bases and 0 bases, there was a span of 7 bases. The CDR3 region has the DNA TGCGCCAGCAGCTTGGACCAGTCCTCTGGAAACACCATATATTTT. Protein product: CASSLDQSSGNTIYF.

The chain combines TRBV5-1 with TRBJ2-3; 7 bases align to TRBD2. J gave up 0 bases and V 0 bases, and 7 bases lay outside the gene matches. CDR1 and CDR2 (germline): SGHRS, YFSETQ. CDR3 length: 17 residues. CDR3 sequence reads: CASSLEPAGTSTDTQYF. DNA of the CDR3: TGCGCCAGCAGCTTGGAGCCAGCGGGGACCAGCACAGATACGCAGTATTTT.

The chain joins TRBV6-1 to TRBJ1-2, with 8 bases lining up with TRBD1. The CDR3 extends over 15 amino acids. Germline CDR1 and CDR2: MNHNS and SASEGT. The ends lost 6 bases at V and 5 bases at J; junction bases unmatched: 11. The CDR3 DNA is TGTGCCAGCAGCTCGAAACAGGGGGGAGGTTATGGCTACACCTTC. It is translated as CASSSKQGGGYGYTF.

The chain uses TRBV20-1 and TRBJ2-1; the match to TRBD2 covers 8 bases. J lost 7 bases, V lost 3 bases, and 8 bases had no gene match. The CDR3 loop spans 14 amino acids. Looked up from germline, CDR1 is DFQATT and CDR2 is SNEGSKA (reference sequence). This chain's CDR3 is CSASLATGGNEQFF. In nucleotides, the CDR3 is TGCAGTGCTAGCCTGGCGACGGGGGGGAATGAGCAGTTCTTC.

This chain connects TRBV7-9 to TRBJ2-7; D is unresolved. V lost 5 bases, J lost 1 base, and 18 bases lay in between. Germline V lookup: CDR1 SEHNR, CDR2 FQNEAQ (reference sequence). This CDR3 is 16 amino acids long. This CDR3 is CASSPLGGTISYEQYF. CDR3 coding DNA: TGTGCCAGCAGCCCCCTCGGTGGAACGATTTCCTACGAGCAGTACTTC.

The rearrangement joins TRBV5-1 to TRBJ1-2; the D is unclear. The CDR3 spans 14 residues. Germline V gene sequence: CDR1 SGHRS, CDR2 YFSETQ. V lost 3 bases, J lost 7 bases, and 16 bases lay in between. CDR3 residues: CASSSNSKDRGYTF. In DNA form, the CDR3 reads TGCGCCAGCAGCTCCAATTCTAAGGATCGTGGCTACACCTTC.

The chain combines TRBV18 with TRBJ2-1; the match to TRBD1 covers 7 bases. The CDR3 is made up of 15 amino acids. Germline V gives CDR1 KGHSH, CDR2 LQKENI. J was trimmed by 3 bases and V by 3 bases; bases with no gene match: 5. CDR3 in amino acids: CASSPGQYIYNEQFF. In DNA, the CDR3 is TGTGCCAGCTCACCGGGACAGTATATCTACAATGAGCAGTTCTTC.

This rearrangement joins TRBV7-3 to TRBJ2-2; tentative D call: TRBD2 (5 bases). CDR1 and CDR2 (germline): SGHTA, FQGTGA. There are 19 residues in the CDR3. Trimming pared 0 bases from V and 0 bases from J, leaving 17 bases between. CDR3 protein: CASSLTRTQQKANTGELFF. DNA of the CDR3: TGTGCCAGCAGCTTAACTAGGACTCAACAAAAGGCGAACACCGGGGAGCTGTTTTTT.

J is TRBJ1-4 and V is TRBV5-1; TRBD1 might be the D (6 bases). The CDR3 runs 15 residues. The V gene lost 4 bases and the J gene lost 5 bases, with 15 bases spanning the gap. Germline CDR1 SGHRS, CDR2 YFSETQ. CDR3 coding DNA: TGCGCCAGCAGCCGGGGGGCAGGGGAGAATGAAAAACTGTTTTTT. Its translation: CASSRGAGENEKLFF.

The sample holds a few counts of this clonotype. The V call is TRBV2, the J call TRBJ1-1, with a possible D match to TRBD1 (5 bases). There are 12 residues in the CDR3. Germline lookup yields CDR1 SNHLY and CDR2 FYNNEI. Trimming took off 7 bases at V and 9 bases at J, with 15 bases between the two ends. Here the CDR3 DNA reads TGTGCCAGCAATCCCCGAGACAGCCAAGCTTTCTTT. Residues: CASNPRDSQAFF.

There are a few counts of this clonotype. The genes are TRBV7-2 and TRBJ1-2, with TRBD1 matching over 7 bases. The trim removed 0 bases at V and 4 bases at J, leaving 5 bases unmatched. CDR3 length: 15 amino acids. The V gene's germline CDR1 is SGHTA and CDR2 FQGNSA. The CDR3 region has the DNA TGTGCCAGCAGCTTAGCGGTCAGGGGGATCTATGGCTACACCTTC. It specifies CASSLAVRGIYGYTF.